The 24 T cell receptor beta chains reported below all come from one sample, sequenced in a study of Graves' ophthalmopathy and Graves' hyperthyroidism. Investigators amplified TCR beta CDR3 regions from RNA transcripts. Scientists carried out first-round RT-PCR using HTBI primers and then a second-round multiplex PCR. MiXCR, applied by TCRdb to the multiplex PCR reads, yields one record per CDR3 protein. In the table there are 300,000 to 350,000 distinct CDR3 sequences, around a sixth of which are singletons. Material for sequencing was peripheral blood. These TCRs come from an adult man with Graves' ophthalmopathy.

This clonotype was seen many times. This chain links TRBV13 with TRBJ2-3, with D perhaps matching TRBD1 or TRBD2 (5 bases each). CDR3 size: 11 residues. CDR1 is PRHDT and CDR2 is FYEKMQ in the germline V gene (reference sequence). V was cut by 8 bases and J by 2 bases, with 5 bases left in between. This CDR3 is CASGTTDTQYF. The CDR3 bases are TGTGCCAGCGGGACCACAGATACGCAGTATTTT.

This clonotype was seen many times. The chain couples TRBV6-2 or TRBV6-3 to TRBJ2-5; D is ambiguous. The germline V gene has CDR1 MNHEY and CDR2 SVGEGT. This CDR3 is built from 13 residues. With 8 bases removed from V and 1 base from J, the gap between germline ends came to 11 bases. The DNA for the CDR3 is TGTGCCAGCCATACCGAGGCCCAAGAGACCCAGTACTTC. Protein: CASHTEAQETQYF.

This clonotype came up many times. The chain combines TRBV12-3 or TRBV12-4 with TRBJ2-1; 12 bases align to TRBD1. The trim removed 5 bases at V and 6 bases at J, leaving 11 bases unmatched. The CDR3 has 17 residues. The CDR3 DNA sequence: TGTGCCAGCAGTCGACCCCGAGGGACAGGGGGCTTCAATGAGCAGTTCTTC. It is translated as CASSRPRGTGGFNEQFF.

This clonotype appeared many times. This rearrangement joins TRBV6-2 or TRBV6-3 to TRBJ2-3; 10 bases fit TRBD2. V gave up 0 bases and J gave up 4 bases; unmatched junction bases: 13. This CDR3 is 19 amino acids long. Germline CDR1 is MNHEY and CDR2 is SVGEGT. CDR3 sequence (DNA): TGTGCCAGCAGTTACTCGGCCCCATTGGGACTAGCGAGCGCAGATACGCAGTATTTT. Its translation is CASSYSAPLGLASADTQYF.

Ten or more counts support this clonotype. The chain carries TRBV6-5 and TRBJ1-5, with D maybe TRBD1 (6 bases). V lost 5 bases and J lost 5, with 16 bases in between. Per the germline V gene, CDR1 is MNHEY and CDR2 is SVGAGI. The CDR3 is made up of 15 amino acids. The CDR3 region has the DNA TGTGCCAGCAGTCCCACTCAGGGGTCCGATCAGCCCCAGCATTTT. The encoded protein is CASSPTQGSDQPQHF.

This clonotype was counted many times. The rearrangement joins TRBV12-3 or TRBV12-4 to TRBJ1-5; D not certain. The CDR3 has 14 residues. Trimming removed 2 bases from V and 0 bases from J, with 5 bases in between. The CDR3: CASSLSLSNQPQHF. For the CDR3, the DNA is TGTGCCAGCAGTTTATCCCTTAGCAATCAGCCCCAGCATTTT.

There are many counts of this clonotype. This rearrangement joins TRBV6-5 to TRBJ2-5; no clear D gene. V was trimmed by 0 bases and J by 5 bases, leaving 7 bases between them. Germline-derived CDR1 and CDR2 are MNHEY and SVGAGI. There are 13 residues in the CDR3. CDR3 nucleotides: TGTGCCAGCAGTTACTCGGAACGGGAGACCCAGTACTTC. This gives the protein CASSYSERETQYF.

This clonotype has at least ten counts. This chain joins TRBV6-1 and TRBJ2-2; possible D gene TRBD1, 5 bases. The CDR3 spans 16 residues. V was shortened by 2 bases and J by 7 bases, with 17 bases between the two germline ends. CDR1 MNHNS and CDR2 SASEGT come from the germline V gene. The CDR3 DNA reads TGTGCCAGCAGTGAATGGCGTGGCCAGGGCAACGGGGAGCTGTTTTTT. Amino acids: CASSEWRGQGNGELFF.

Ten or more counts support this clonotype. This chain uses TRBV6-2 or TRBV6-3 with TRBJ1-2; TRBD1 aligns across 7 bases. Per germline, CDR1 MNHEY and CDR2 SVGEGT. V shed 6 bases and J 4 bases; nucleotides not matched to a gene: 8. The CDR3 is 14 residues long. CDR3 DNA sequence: TGTGCCAGCAGCCAGACAGGGATCGGCTATGGCTACACCTTC. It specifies CASSQTGIGYGYTF.

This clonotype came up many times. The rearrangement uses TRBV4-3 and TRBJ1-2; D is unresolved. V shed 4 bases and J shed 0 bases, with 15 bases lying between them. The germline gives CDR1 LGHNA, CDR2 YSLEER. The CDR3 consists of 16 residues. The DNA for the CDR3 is TGCGCCAGCAGCCCAAGTGCCCAGATTCCTAACTATGGCTACACCTTC. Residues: CASSPSAQIPNYGYTF.

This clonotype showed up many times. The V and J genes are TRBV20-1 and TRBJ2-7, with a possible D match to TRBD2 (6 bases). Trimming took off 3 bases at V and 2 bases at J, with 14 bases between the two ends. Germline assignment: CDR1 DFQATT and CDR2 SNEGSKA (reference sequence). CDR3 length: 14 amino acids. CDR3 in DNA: TGCAGTGCTAGCGGGAGTCTGGCCCCCTACGAGCAGTACTTC. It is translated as CSASGSLAPYEQYF.

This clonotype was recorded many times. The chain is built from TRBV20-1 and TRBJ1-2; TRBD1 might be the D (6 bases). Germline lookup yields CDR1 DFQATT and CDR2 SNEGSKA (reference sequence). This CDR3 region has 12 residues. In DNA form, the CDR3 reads TGCGGAAGCCGGGACAAGAACTATGGCTACACCTTC. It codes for CGSRDKNYGYTF.

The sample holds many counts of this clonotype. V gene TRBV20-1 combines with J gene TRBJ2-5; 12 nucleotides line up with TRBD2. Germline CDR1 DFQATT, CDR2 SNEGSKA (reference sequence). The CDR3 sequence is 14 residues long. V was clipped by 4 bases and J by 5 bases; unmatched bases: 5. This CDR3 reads CSATSGGARETQYF. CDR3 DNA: TGCAGTGCTACTAGCGGGGGGGCACGGGAGACCCAGTACTTC.

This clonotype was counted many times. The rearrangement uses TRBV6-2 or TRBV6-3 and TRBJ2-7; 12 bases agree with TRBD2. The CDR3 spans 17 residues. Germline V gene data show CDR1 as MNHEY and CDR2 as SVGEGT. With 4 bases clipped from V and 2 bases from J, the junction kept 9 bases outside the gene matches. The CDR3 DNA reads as TGTGCCAGCAGTTTCACCTTCCGGACTAGCGGGACCTACGAGCAGTACTTC. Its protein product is CASSFTFRTSGTYEQYF.

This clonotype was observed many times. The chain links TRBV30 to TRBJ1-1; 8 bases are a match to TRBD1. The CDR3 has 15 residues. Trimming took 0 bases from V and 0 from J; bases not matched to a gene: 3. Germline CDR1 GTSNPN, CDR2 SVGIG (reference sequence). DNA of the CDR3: TGTGCCTGGAGTGTAGGGGACAGGCTGAACACTGAAGCTTTCTTT. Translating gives CAWSVGDRLNTEAFF.

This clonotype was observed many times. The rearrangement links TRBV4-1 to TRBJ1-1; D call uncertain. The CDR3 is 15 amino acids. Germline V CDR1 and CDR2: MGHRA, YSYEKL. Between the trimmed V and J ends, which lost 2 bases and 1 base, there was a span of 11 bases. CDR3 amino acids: CASSQSPVGNTEAFF. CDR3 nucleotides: TGCGCCAGCAGCCAATCCCCAGTCGGGAACACTGAAGCTTTCTTT.

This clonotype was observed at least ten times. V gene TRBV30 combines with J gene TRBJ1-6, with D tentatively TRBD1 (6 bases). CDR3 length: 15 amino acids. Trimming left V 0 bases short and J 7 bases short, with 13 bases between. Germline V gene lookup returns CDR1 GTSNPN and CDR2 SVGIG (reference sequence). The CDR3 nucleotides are TGTGCCTGGAGTGTACATTCAGGGGTAAATTCACCCCTCCACTTT. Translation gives CAWSVHSGVNSPLHF.

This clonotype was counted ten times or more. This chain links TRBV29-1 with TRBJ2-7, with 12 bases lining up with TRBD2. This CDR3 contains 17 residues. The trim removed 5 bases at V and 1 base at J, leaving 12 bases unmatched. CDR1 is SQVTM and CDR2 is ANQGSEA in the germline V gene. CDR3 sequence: CSVHWASTSGGSYEQYF. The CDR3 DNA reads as TGCAGCGTTCACTGGGCCTCGACTAGCGGGGGATCCTACGAGCAGTACTTC.

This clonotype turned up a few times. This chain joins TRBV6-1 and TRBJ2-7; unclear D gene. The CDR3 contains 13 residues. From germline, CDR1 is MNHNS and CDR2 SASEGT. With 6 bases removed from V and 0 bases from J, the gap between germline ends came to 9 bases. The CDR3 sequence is CASREPSSYEQYF. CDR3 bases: TGTGCCAGCAGAGAGCCAAGCTCCTACGAGCAGTACTTC.

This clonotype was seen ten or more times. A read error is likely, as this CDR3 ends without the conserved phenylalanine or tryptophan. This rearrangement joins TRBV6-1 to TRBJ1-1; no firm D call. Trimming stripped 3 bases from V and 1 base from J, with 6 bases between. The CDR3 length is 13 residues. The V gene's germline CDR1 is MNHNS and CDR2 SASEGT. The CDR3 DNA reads TGTGCCAGCAGTGAGTCAGGGAACACTGAAGCTTTCTCT. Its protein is CASSESGNTEAFS.

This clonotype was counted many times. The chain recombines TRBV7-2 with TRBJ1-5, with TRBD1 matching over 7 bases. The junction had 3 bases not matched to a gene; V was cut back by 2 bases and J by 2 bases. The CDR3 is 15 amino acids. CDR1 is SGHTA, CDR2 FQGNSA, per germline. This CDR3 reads CASSLRGLRNQPQHF. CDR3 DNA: TGTGCCAGCAGCTTAAGGGGGCTTCGCAATCAGCCCCAGCATTTT.

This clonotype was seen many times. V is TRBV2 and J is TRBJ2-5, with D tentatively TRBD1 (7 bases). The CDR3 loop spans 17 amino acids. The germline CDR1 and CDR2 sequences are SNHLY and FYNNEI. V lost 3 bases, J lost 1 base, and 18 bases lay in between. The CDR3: CASSDYWAGGTQETQYF. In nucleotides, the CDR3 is TGTGCCAGCAGTGATTATTGGGCAGGGGGGACCCAAGAGACCCAGTACTTC.

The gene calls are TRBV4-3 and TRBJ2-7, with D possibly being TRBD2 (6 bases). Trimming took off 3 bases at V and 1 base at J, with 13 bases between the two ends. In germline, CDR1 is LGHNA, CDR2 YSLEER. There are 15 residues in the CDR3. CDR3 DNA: TGCGCCAGCAGCCACCGGGCCGGACTATCCTACGAGCAGTACTTC. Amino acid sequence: CASSHRAGLSYEQYF.

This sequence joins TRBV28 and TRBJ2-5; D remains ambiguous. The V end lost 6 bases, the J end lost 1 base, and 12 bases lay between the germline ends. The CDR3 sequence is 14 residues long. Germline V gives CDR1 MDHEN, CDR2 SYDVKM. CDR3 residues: CASRADVGQETQYF. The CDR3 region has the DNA TGTGCCAGCAGGGCCGACGTAGGCCAAGAGACCCAGTACTTC.